These 3 T cell receptor beta chains came from one sample sequenced in a study of T cell changes during pregnancy in multiple sclerosis. The repertoire was sequenced with immunoSEQ multiplex PCR; TCRdb's copy has only in-frame clones and lacks some. The profile covers about 93,000 clones, with approximately 92% appearing a single time and more than 2% taken by the ten largest. Sample: peripheral blood, taken after pregnancy. These receptors came from a female donor with multiple sclerosis, enrolled in a pregnancy study.

The J gene is TRBJ2-2, the V gene TRBV7-8; 9 bases map to TRBD2. The trim removed 6 bases at V and 5 bases at J, leaving 7 bases unmatched. This CDR3 has 15 residues. Germline V lookup: CDR1 SGHVS, CDR2 FQNEAQ. Here the CDR3 reads CASSSGLARTGELFF. CDR3 coding DNA: TGTGCCAGCAGTTCCGGACTAGCGAGGACCGGGGAGCTGTTTTTT. Full variable domain (missing parts from reference TRBV7-8 and TRBJ2-2): GAGVSQSPRYKVAKRGQDVALRCDPISGHVSLFWYQQALGQGPEFLTYFQNEAQLDKSGLPSDRFFAERPEGSVSTLKIQRTQQEDSAVYLCASSSGLARTGELFFGEGSRLTVL.

The chain recombines TRBV5-6 with TRBJ2-7; 14 nucleotides line up with TRBD2. This CDR3 has 14 amino acids. The V gene's germline CDR1 is SGHDT and CDR2 YYEEEE. Trimming took 1 base from V and 12 from J; bases not matched to a gene: 6. CDR3 amino acids: CASSLLGLAGVLYF. CDR3 nucleotide sequence: TGTGCCAGCAGCTTGTTGGGACTAGCGGGAGTCCTGTACTTC.

The chain joins TRBV10-2 to TRBJ2-1, with D possibly TRBD2 on 5 matching bases. This CDR3 has 11 residues. V lost 8 bases, J lost 8 bases, and 10 bases lay in between. Germline assignment: CDR1 WSHSY and CDR2 SAAADI. CDR3 sequence reads: CASQEVDEQFF. Here the CDR3 DNA reads TGCGCCAGCCAGGAGGTGGATGAGCAGTTCTTC.